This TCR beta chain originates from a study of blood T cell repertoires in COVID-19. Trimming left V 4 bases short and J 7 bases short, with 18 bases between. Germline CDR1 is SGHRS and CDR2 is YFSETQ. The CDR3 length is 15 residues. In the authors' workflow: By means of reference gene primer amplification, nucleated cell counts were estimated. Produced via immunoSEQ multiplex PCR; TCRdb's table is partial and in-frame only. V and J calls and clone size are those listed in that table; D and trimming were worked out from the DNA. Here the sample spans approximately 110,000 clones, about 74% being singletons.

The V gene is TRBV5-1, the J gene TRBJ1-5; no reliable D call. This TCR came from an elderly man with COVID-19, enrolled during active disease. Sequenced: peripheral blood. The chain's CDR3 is CASSVGPEVQQPQHF. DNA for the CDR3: TGCGCCAGCAGCGTGGGCCCCGAGGTTCAACAGCCCCAGCATTTT.